This TCR beta chain originates from a study of OX40 agonist ivuxolimab in advanced cancers. For the study in its entirety: Ivuxolimab was an agonistic, fully human IgG2 monoclonal antibody directed against OX40 (CD134), a costimulatory receptor. Intravenous ivuxolimab was administered to patients every 2 weeks at six dose levels: 0.01, 0.1, 0.3, 1.5, 3 and 10 mg/kg. Patients were allowed to have had prior anti-PD-1, anti-PD-L1 or anti-CTLA-4 therapy, and 40% of the dose-escalation patients had been treated with checkpoint inhibitors. Partial responses occurred in three dose-escalation patients: two with cutaneous melanoma and one with hepatocellular carcinoma. In the dose-escalation cohort, approximately 80% of patients were male, and the mean age was roughly 60 years with a range of about 20 to 80. The purpose of peripheral TCRbeta sequencing was to test whether ivuxolimab changed TCR sequence diversity and led to clonal T-cell expansion. Of the 50 to 55 dose-escalation patients, hepatocellular carcinoma was present in around 20, melanoma in approximately 15, renal cell carcinoma in 9 and head and neck cancer in 9. The monotherapy dose-escalation portion (N of about 47 patients) of the phase I ivuxolimab trial is reported in the paper.

The trial excluded patients who had a history of autoimmune disease or were on systemic immunosuppression. Peripheral blood for TCR sequencing was drawn from every dose cohort at baseline, at cycle 4 day 1 and at cycle 7 day 1. Samples came from an open-label, multicenter, first-in-human phase I dose-escalation trial of ivuxolimab. Adults with locally advanced or metastatic melanoma, renal cell carcinoma, hepatocellular carcinoma or head and neck squamous cell carcinoma were enrolled in the trial. CD4+ and CD8+ T cells were sorted separately from peripheral blood before TCR sequencing. Broad study findings and their caveats: Low levels of normalized T-cell clonal expansion were also seen in some patients who did not respond. At doses of 0.1 to 3.0 mg/kg, clonal expansion of both CD4+ and CD8+ T cells in blood was seen between baseline and week 6. Antigen specificity was not determined for the clonally expanded peripheral T cells. In the 0.1-3.0 mg/kg groups, partial responders had among the lowest normalized peripheral clonal expansion, particularly in CD8+ T cells. After ivuxolimab, more expanded clones were found on average in CD8+ T cells than in CD4+ T cells.

The germline V gene provides CDR1 SGHAT and CDR2 FQNNGV. The CDR3 holds 14 amino acids from the cysteine to the phenylalanine. Only the CDR3 portion is preserved as DNA: 42 bases, with reading frame beginning at the first base. The germline V and J ends show losses of 3 bases and 5 bases respectively, and no gene match explains 4 bases of the junction. On this clone: Its specific antigen is unknown. No base qualities exist here, and no much larger clone lies one base off it.

For sequencing of the TCRbeta CDR3 region, genomic DNA was extracted from the sorted cells. TCRbeta CDR3 regions were sequenced using the immunoSEQ Assay. TCRdb mirrors the immuneACCESS table, restricted to in-frame sequences. Some clones are absent from its copies; in checked studies, under half trace to an unresolved V gene, and the reason for the others is unknown. The sample table holds tens of thousands of clones, of which 90% to 95% were seen once. The ten largest clones capture 9.5% to 15% of the sample. This receptor was obtained from an adult with an advanced solid tumor such as melanoma, head and neck, liver or kidney cancer. Sample: CD4+ or CD8+ T cells sorted from blood, taken in a trial of the OX40 agonist ivuxolimab. The chain uses TRBV11-2 and TRBJ1-5; 7 nucleotides in the junction match TRBD1. The CDR3 is CASSLATGDQPQHF. The nucleotide sequence reads TGTGCCAGCAGCTTGGCTACAGGGGATCAGCCCCAGCATTTT.